Shown below are 21 T cell receptor beta chains from a single sample sequenced in a study of T cell responses to AZD1222 COVID-19 vaccine. Here immunoSEQ multiplex PCR was the method, and the copy in TCRdb shows in-frame clones only, minus some. The table has 95,000 to 150,000 clones, almost 95% seen once; the top ten hold approximately 1.5%. The sequencing used peripheral blood, collected on day 0 of AZD1222 vaccination. These receptors all come from an adult in good health.

This chain connects TRBV18 to TRBJ1-3; D not certain. Trimming shortened V by 2 bases and J by 11 bases, and 13 bases separated the two germline ends. The germline gives CDR1 KGHSH, CDR2 LQKENI. This CDR3 comprises 13 residues. The CDR3 protein is CASSPDLKSSIYF. For the CDR3, the DNA is TGTGCCAGCTCACCAGATCTGAAGAGCTCCATATATTTT.

This clone was counted a few times. The DNA of the CDR3 is TGCAGCGTTTTTACGACAGGGGAAGCTTTCTTT. It yields the protein CSVFTTGEAFF. The genes are TRBV29-1 and TRBJ1-1, with TRBD1 identical over 7 bases. The germline gives CDR1 SQVTM, CDR2 ANQGSEA. Germline trimming cut 5 bases from V and 8 bases from J; bases unmatched to any gene: 5. This CDR3 is built from 11 residues.

This chain connects TRBV11-2 to TRBJ1-1; D is uncertain. CDR3 length: 12 residues. CDR1 is SGHAT and CDR2 is FQNNGV in the germline V gene. V was shortened by 1 base and J by 6 bases, with 6 bases between the two germline ends. The CDR3, as DNA: TGTGCCAGCAGCTTAGGGTGGGCTGAAGCTTTCTTT. Residues: CASSLGWAEAFF.

The chain has TRBV5-1 and TRBJ2-5; weak D call: TRBD1 (5 bases). The germline V and J ends were trimmed by 0 bases and 4 bases, with 16 bases remaining between them. The CDR3 spans 16 residues. From germline, CDR1 is SGHRS and CDR2 YFSETQ. CDR3 sequence: CASSLGRLQVGETQYF. Here the CDR3 DNA reads TGCGCCAGCAGCTTGGGTAGGCTACAGGTGGGAGAGACCCAGTACTTC. Using reference TRBV5-1 and TRBJ2-5 for the parts outside the CDR3, the full variable domain is KAGVTQTPRYLIKTRGQQVTLSCSPISGHRSVSWYQQTPGQGLQFLFEYFSETQRNKGNFPGRFSGRQFSNSRSEMNVSTLELGDSALYLCASSLGRLQVGETQYFGPGTRLLVL.

The chain links TRBV30 to TRBJ1-2, with TRBD1 as a possible D gene (5 bases). This CDR3 comprises 14 residues. Germline CDR1 GTSNPN, CDR2 SVGIG (reference sequence). Trimming left V 2 bases short and J 4 bases short, with 14 bases between. The CDR3 protein is CAWSPKQAIYGYTF. The CDR3 nucleotides read TGTGCCTGGAGTCCCAAACAGGCTATCTATGGCTACACCTTC. Together with reference TRBV30 and TRBJ1-2, the CDR3 gives the full variable domain: SQTIHQWPATLVQPVGSPLSLECTVEGTSNPNLYWYRQAAGRGLQLLFYSVGIGQISSEVPQNLSASRPQDRQFILSSKKLLLSDSGFYLCAWSPKQAIYGYTFGSGTRLTVV.

The rearrangement uses TRBV11-2 and TRBJ2-5, with 9 bases that match TRBD1. Per germline, CDR1 SGHAT and CDR2 FQNNGV. The CDR3 runs 14 residues. V dropped 5 bases and J dropped 5; count of bases not matched to a gene: 6. The chain's CDR3 is CASSQQGARETQYF. In DNA, the CDR3 is TGTGCCAGCAGCCAACAGGGGGCGAGGGAGACCCAGTACTTC.

V is TRBV18 and J is TRBJ1-5; the D gene is possibly TRBD1 (5 bases). CDR1 is KGHSH and CDR2 is LQKENI in the germline V gene. The CDR3 is made up of 14 amino acids. V lost 3 bases and J 4 bases, leaving 10 bases between the germline ends. The CDR3 bases are TGTGCCAGCTCACCGGGGGTGACTAATCAGCCCCAGCATTTT. Its protein is CASSPGVTNQPQHF.

The CDR3 bases are TGTGCCACCAGCAGACCGGGACAGGGGCTTCTTGGGTCCCAGCATTTT. Translated, it gives CATSRPGQGLLGSQHF. This chain connects TRBV15 to TRBJ1-5; 10 bases are a match to TRBD1. Germline V gene sequence: CDR1 LNHNV, CDR2 YYDKDF (reference sequence). V trimming: 2 bases; J trimming: 11 bases; junction bases outside the gene matches: 12. CDR3 length: 16 residues.

Comments on this clone: The sample carries other DNA sequences with the same CDR3. The genes are TRBV30 and TRBJ1-2, with TRBD1 identical over 9 bases. Germline trimming cut 6 bases from V and 5 bases from J; bases unmatched to any gene: 1. Germline V gene sequence: CDR1 GTSNPN, CDR2 SVGIG (reference sequence). The CDR3 covers 11 residues. CDR3 DNA sequence: TGTGCCTGTGGACAGGGGTATGGCTACACCTTC. This sequence encodes CACGQGYGYTF.

V is TRBV7-3 and J is TRBJ2-1; 14 nucleotides line up with TRBD2. This CDR3 comprises 18 residues. V lost 5 bases to trimming and J lost 5 bases; unmatched junction nucleotides: 11. Germline V gene lookup returns CDR1 SGHTA and CDR2 FQGTGA. The CDR3 sequence is CASSLSTSGRAGNNEQFF. The CDR3 DNA reads TGTGCCAGCAGCCTTTCGACTAGCGGGAGGGCCGGGAACAATGAGCAGTTCTTC.

V is TRBV9 and J is TRBJ2-7; D remains unclear. Germline loops: CDR1 SGDLS, CDR2 YYNGEE. V was trimmed by 0 bases and J by 2 bases, leaving 9 bases between them. This CDR3 is built from 14 residues. The CDR3 region has the DNA TGTGCCAGCAGCGTAGAGGCAGCCACCTACGAGCAGTACTTC. It is translated as CASSVEAATYEQYF.

The chain recombines TRBV7-2 with TRBJ2-7, with 11 bases identical to TRBD2. The CDR3 length is 19 residues. CDR1 SGHTA and CDR2 FQGNSA come from the germline V gene. V shed 10 bases, J shed 0 bases, and the junction held 20 bases outside the gene matches. The CDR3 spells CATQLIGASGRRCSYEQYV. In DNA form, the CDR3 reads TGTGCCACCCAGCTTATAGGGGCTAGCGGGAGGCGCTGCTCCTACGAGCAGTACGTC.

This rearrangement joins TRBV24-1 to TRBJ2-1; possible D gene TRBD2, 6 bases. V dropped 5 bases and J dropped 2 bases, with 9 bases sitting between them. The CDR3 covers 14 residues. The germline gives CDR1 KGHDR, CDR2 SFDVKD. CDR3 sequence: CATSGGVAYNEQFF. The CDR3 DNA sequence: TGTGCCACCAGTGGGGGGGTCGCCTACAATGAGCAGTTCTTC.

This chain uses TRBV30 with TRBJ1-2; a possible D gene is TRBD1 (6 bases). V lost 3 bases to trimming and J lost 5 bases, with 13 bases between them. The germline gives CDR1 GTSNPN, CDR2 SVGIG (reference sequence). This CDR3 contains 13 residues. CDR3 coding DNA: TGTGCCTGGAGGGCGGGGGGCGATTATGGCTACACCTTC. Amino acids: CAWRAGGDYGYTF.

The V gene is TRBV11-3, the J gene TRBJ2-7; maybe TRBD2 (5 bases). The germline CDR1 and CDR2 sequences are SGHNT and YENEEA. The CDR3 runs 14 residues. V was shortened by 3 bases and J by 0 bases, with 9 bases between the two germline ends. The CDR3 nucleotides read TGTGCCAGCAGCTTTCGGGGTAGCTCCTACGAGCAGTACGTC. It yields the protein CASSFRGSSYEQYV.

Turning to this clone: Other DNA sequences of this sample code for an identical CDR3. This sequence joins TRBV3-1 (or the pseudogene TRBV3-2) and TRBJ2-3; D gene uncertain. The CDR3 runs 12 residues. V was pared by 4 bases and J by 0 bases, with 2 bases between. Germline CDR1 reads LGHDT; CDR2 reads YNNKEL (reference sequence). The CDR3 region has the DNA TGTGCCAGCAGCCCTAGCACAGATACGCAGTATTTT. This codes for CASSPSTDTQYF.

The chain uses TRBV19 and TRBJ1-5; D call uncertain. Looked up from germline, CDR1 is LNHDA and CDR2 is SQIVND (reference sequence). The V end was cut by 6 bases, the J end by 6 bases, with 18 bases between. CDR3 length: 15 amino acids. CDR3 protein: CASSLERMGGQPQHF. CDR3 nucleotides: TGTGCCAGTAGCCTGGAACGCATGGGTGGTCAGCCCCAGCATTTT. Together with reference TRBV19 and TRBJ1-5, the CDR3 gives the full variable domain: DGGITQSPKYLFRKEGQNVTLSCEQNLNHDAMYWYRQDPGQGLRLIYYSQIVNDFQKGDIAEGYSVSREKKESFPLTVTSAQKNPTAFYLCASSLERMGGQPQHFGDGTRLSIL.

The chain links TRBV10-3 to TRBJ2-3; 7 bases match TRBD2. Germline V gene data show CDR1 as ENHRY and CDR2 as SYGVKD. With 7 bases clipped from V and 0 bases from J, the junction kept 4 bases outside the gene matches. The CDR3 spans 14 residues. The CDR3 spells CAIMTGGSTDTQYF. DNA of the CDR3: TGTGCCATCATGACGGGGGGAAGCACAGATACGCAGTATTTT.

The chain couples TRBV7-9 to TRBJ2-1; 7 nucleotides match TRBD2. V shed 1 base and J 3 bases; nucleotides not matched to a gene: 3. The CDR3 extends over 15 amino acids. CDR1 and CDR2 from the germline V gene are SEHNR and FQNEAQ (reference sequence). CDR3: CASSLEAGVYNEQFF. Here the CDR3 DNA reads TGTGCCAGCAGCTTAGAGGCGGGGGTCTACAATGAGCAGTTCTTC.

This clone was seen once. V gene TRBV24-1 combines with J gene TRBJ1-3, with D possibly being TRBD1 (6 bases). The CDR3 length is 15 residues. The V gene's germline CDR1 is KGHDR and CDR2 SFDVKD. V gave up 4 bases and J gave up 3 bases, with 12 bases separating them. DNA for the CDR3: TGTGCCACCAGTGAGACGGGGGCGGATGGAAACACCATATATTTT. The encoded protein is CATSETGADGNTIYF.

The table lists this clone with a few counts. The chain combines TRBV15 with TRBJ2-7; D is unresolved. CDR3 size: 15 residues. V was trimmed by 0 bases and J by 6 bases, leaving 15 bases between them. Looked up from germline, CDR1 is LNHNV and CDR2 is YYDKDF (reference sequence). The CDR3 coding sequence is TGTGCCACCAGCAGAGATTTGGACGGCCAGCGCGAGCAGTACTTC. Amino acids: CATSRDLDGQREQYF.